Listed below are T cell receptor beta chains from one sample, sequenced in a study of OX40 agonist ivuxolimab in advanced cancers. The protocol was immunoSEQ multiplex PCR, while the TCRdb copy is restricted to in-frame clones and leaves out a portion. The profile covers about 82,000 clones, with around 89% appearing a single time and 6.5% to 9% taken by the ten largest. Sequences were derived from CD4+ or CD8+ T cells sorted from blood, sampled in a trial of the OX40 agonist ivuxolimab. These receptors were taken from an adult with an advanced solid tumor such as melanoma, head and neck, liver or kidney cancer. The CDR3 runs from the conserved cysteine through the conserved F or W. Clone size is shown for a subset of rows, as once, few, many or a class of expanded clone.

j_call clone_size cdr3_length v_call cdr3_aa
TRBJ2-1 - 14 TRBV5-1 CASSLSTGNNEQFF
TRBJ2-7 - 15 TRBV7-9 CASSLGGQGNDEQYF
TRBJ2-7 - 15 TRBV7-6 CASSLETSGAYEQYF
TRBJ2-1 - 13 TRBV6-5 CASRISGTNEQFF
TRBJ1-3 - 16 TRBV7-9 CASSLDGLTTGNTIYF
TRBJ1-6 once 14 TRBV7-9 CASSLEGDNSPLHF
TRBJ2-5 - 14 TRBV5-1 CASSSLDSGETQYF
TRBJ2-3 - 14 TRBV13 CASSLIAPTDTQYF
TRBJ2-3 once 12 TRBV7-9 CASSETIDTQYF
TRBJ2-7 - 13 TRBV29-1 CSVSTSDRYEQYF
TRBJ2-2 - 14 TRBV4-1 CASSQRTATGELFF
TRBJ2-7 - 13 TRBV11-3 CASSIGTPDEQYF
TRBJ1-3 - 15 TRBV13 CASSLVDGTGNTIYF
TRBJ1-1 - 16 TRBV5-6 CASSWNRQGRNTEAFF
- - 18 TRBV7-9 CASSPRGTSGSNPYEQYF
TRBJ1-1 - 13 TRBV5-6 CASSYPGVTEAFF
TRBJ2-7 - 11 TRBV20-1 CSSAPFYEQYF
TRBJ2-1 few 16 TRBV21-1 CASSKVTRQLNNEQFF
TRBJ2-1 - 13 TRBV2 CAGRQGSYNEQFF
TRBJ1-1 - 17 TRBV14 CASSQSGQGALPTEAFF
TRBJ2-5 once 15 TRBV28 CASSPWGLGGETQYF
TRBJ1-1 - 13 TRBV5-5 CASSSSMNTEAFF
TRBJ2-1 - 17 TRBV11-3 CASSSRAWGASYNEQFF
TRBJ2-5 once 14 TRBV9 CASSVGARPETQYF
TRBJ2-5 - 14 TRBV6-5 CASSYGGGLETQYF
TRBJ2-1 - 13 TRBV7-9 CASSLAGGNEQFF
TRBJ1-2 - 15 TRBV29-1 CSAEGGDGGNYGYTF
TRBJ1-5 - 14 TRBV18 CASSNSESNQPQHF
TRBJ2-1 - 16 TRBV19 CASSIPLGSGLGEQFF
TRBJ2-7 - 15 TRBV7-8 CASSLPLDQNYEQYF
TRBJ2-7 - 11 TRBV6-1 CASSEADEQYF
TRBJ2-1 - 17 TRBV7-9 CASTGIIDDRVGNEQFF
TRBJ2-4 - 14 TRBV7-9 CASSLEGEKNIQYF
TRBJ2-7 - 12 TRBV28 CASSLRVYEQYF
TRBJ2-1 - 14 TRBV6-6 CASSYLGGYNEQFF
TRBJ1-4 - 17 TRBV10-1 CASSESRGRRSNEKLFF
TRBJ1-1 - 11 TRBV29-1 CSGIRGTEAFF
TRBJ2-5 - 14 TRBV27 CASSLGGPGETQYF
TRBJ2-3 - 15 TRBV19 CASSIGGAGPDTQYF
TRBJ2-3 few 15 TRBV10-1 CASSEGERHTDTQYF
TRBJ2-1 - 12 TRBV2 CATPGLLGEQFF
TRBJ2-1 - 15 TRBV11-2 CASSQTDRAYNEQFF
TRBJ2-7 - 12 TRBV7-9 CASSLGLGEQYF
TRBJ1-2 - 15 TRBV5-1 CASSKDRGTNYGYTF
TRBJ2-4 - 15 TRBV6-5 CASSYSGSAKNIQYF
TRBJ2-2 - 15 TRBV11-2 CASSLAPGSPGELFF
TRBJ1-2 - 12 TRBV7-9 CASSRGTDGYTF
TRBJ2-1 - 15 TRBV6-5 CASSFGLALYNEQFF
TRBJ1-5 once 14 TRBV27 CASSSVDRNQPQHF
TRBJ2-2 - 14 TRBV27 CASSGLAGAGELFF
TRBJ2-3 - 14 TRBV15 CATSRVPHTDTQYF
TRBJ2-5 - 13 TRBV30 CAWSRAGGETQYF
TRBJ2-3 - 16 TRBV7-3 CASSLASGSGTDTQYF
TRBJ2-1 - 14 TRBV5-1 CASSKGLAPNEQFF
TRBJ2-5 - 19 TRBV7-2 CASSPRPGTGRTSGGPRYF
TRBJ1-5 once 14 TRBV2 CASFLGGNNRPQHF
TRBJ1-2 few 16 TRBV25-1 CASSTSGDRALYGYTF
TRBJ1-4 - 16 TRBV19 CASSMTPGTGNEKLFF